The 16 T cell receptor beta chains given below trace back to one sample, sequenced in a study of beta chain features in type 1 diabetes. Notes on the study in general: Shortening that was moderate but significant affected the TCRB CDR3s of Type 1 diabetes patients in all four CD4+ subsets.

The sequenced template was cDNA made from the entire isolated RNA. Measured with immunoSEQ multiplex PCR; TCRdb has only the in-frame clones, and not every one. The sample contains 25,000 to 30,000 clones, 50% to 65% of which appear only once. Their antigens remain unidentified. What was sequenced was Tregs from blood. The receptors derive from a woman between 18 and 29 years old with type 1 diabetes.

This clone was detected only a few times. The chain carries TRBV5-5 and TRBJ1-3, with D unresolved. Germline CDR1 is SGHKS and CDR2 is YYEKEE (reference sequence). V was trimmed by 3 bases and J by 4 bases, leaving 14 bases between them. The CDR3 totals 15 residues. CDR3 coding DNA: TGTGCCAGCAGCTCCCGGGGAAAAGACGGAAACACCATATATTTT. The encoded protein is CASSSRGKDGNTIYF.

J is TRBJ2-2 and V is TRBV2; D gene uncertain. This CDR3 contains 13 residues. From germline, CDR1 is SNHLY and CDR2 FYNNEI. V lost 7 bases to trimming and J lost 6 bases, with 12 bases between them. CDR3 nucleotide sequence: TGTGCCAGCATGCCCTCGGTAGCCGGGGAGCTGTTTTTT. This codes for CASMPSVAGELFF.

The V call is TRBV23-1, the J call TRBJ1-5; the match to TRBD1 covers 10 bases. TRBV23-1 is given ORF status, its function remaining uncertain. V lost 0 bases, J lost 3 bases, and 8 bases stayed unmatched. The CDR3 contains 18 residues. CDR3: CASSQSLTGGQVNQPQHF. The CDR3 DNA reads TGCGCCAGCAGTCAATCCCTGACAGGGGGCCAGGTCAATCAGCCCCAGCATTTT.

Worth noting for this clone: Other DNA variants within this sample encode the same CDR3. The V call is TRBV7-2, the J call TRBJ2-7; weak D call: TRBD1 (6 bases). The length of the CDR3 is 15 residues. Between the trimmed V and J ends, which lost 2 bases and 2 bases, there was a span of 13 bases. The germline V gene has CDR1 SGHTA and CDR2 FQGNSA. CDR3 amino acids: CASSLFSTGTYEQYF. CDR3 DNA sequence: TGTGCCAGCAGCTTATTCTCGACAGGTACCTACGAGCAGTACTTC.

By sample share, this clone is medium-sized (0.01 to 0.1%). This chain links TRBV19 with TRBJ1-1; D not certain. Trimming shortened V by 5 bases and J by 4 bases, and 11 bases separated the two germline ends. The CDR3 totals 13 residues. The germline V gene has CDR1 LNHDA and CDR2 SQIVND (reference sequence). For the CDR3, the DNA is TGTGCCAGTAGTCTCGGCCGGAGCACTGAAGCTTTCTTT. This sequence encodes CASSLGRSTEAFF.

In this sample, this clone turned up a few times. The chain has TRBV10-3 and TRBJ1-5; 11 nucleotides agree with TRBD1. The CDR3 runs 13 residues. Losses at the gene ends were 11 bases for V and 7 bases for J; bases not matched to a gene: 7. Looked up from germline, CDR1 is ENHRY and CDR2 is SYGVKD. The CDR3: CAAGQGANQPQHF. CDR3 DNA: TGTGCCGCTGGACAGGGGGCTAACCAGCCCCAGCATTTT.

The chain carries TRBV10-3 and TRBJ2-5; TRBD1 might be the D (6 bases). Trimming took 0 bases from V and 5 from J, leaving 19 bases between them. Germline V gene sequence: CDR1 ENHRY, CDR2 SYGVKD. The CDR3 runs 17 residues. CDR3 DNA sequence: TGTGCCATCAGTGAGTCGTGGAGTGCGGGCCAGGGGGAGACCCAGTACTTC. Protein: CAISESWSAGQGETQYF.

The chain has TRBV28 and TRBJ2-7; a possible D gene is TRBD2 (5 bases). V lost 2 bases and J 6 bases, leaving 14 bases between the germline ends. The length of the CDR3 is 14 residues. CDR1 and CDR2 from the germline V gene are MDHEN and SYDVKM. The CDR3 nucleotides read TGTGCCAGCAGTTTAGGTTCCGGGATTGGCGAGCAGTACTTC. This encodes CASSLGSGIGEQYF.

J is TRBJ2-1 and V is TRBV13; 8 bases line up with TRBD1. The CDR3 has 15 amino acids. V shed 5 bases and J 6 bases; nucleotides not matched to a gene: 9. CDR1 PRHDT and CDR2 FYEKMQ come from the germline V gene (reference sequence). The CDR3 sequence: CASSPGQGRGNEQFF. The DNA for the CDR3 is TGTGCCAGCAGCCCCGGACAGGGAAGGGGCAATGAGCAGTTCTTC.

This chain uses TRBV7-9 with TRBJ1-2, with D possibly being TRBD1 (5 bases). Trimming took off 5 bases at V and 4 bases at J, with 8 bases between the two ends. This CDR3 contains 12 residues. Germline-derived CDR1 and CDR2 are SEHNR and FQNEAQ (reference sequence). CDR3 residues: CASSRDSYGYTF. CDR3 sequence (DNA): TGTGCCAGCAGCCGAGACAGCTATGGCTACACCTTC.

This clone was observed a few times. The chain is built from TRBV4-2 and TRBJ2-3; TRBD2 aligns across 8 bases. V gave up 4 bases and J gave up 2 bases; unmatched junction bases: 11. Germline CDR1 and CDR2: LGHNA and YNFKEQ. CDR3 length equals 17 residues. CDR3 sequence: CASSPYLSGGYTDTQYF. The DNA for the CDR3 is TGTGCCAGCAGCCCCTATCTATCGGGAGGGTACACAGATACGCAGTATTTT.

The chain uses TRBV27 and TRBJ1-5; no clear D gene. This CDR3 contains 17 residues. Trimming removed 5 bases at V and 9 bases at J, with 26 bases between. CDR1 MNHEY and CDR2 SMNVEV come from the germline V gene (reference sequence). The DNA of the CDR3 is TGTGCCAGCAGTCACCCCAAACCCCGGGTCAGAGGAGCGCCCCAGCATTTT. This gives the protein CASSHPKPRVRGAPQHF.

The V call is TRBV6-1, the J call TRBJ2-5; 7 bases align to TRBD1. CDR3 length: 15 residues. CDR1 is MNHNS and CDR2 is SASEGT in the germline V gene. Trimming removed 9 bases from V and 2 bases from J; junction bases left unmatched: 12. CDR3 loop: CASRYRGIEQETQYF. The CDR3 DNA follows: TGTGCCAGTAGGTACAGGGGAATAGAACAAGAGACCCAGTACTTC.

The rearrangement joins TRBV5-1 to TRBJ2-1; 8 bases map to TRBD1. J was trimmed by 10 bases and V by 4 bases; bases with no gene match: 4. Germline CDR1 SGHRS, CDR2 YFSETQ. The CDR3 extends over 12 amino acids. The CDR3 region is CASSQTGEEQFF. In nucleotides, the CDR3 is TGCGCCAGCAGCCAGACAGGGGAAGAGCAGTTCTTC. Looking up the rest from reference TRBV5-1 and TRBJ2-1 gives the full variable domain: KAGVTQTPRYLIKTRGQQVTLSCSPISGHRSVSWYQQTPGQGLQFLFEYFSETQRNKGNFPGRFSGRQFSNSRSEMNVSTLELGDSALYLCASSQTGEEQFFGPGTRLTVL.

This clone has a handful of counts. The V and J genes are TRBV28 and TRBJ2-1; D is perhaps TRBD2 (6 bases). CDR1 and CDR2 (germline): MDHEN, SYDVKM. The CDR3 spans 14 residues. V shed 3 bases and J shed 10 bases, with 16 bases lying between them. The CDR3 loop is CASSFRGGVGEQFF. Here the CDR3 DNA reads TGTGCCAGCAGTTTTAGGGGAGGTGTAGGGGAGCAGTTCTTC.

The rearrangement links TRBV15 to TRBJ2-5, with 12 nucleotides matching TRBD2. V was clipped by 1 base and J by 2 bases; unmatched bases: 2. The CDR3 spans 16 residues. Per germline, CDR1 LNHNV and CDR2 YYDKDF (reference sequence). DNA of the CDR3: TGTGCCACCAGCAGAGGAGGACTAGCGGGGCAAGAGACCCAGTACTTC. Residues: CATSRGGLAGQETQYF.